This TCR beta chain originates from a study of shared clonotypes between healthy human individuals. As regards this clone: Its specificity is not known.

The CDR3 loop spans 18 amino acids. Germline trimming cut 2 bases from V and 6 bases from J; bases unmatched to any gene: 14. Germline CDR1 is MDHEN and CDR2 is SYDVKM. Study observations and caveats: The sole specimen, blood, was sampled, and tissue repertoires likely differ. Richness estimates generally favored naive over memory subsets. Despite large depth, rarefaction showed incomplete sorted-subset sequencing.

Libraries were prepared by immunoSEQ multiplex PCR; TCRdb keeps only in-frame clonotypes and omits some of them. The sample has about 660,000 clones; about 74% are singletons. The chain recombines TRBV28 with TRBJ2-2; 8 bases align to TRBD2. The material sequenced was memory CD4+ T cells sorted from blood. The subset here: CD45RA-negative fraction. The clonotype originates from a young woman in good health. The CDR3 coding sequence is TGTGCCAGCAGTTTAAGGGTTTGGCCTAGCGGGCTGGCCGGGGAGCTGTTTTTT. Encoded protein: CASSLRVWPSGLAGELFF. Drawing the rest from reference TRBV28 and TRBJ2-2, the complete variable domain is DVKVTQSSRYLVKRTGEKVFLECVQDMDHENMFWYRQDPGLGLRLIYFSYDVKMKEKGDIPEGYSVSREKKERFSLILESASTNQTSMYLCASSLRVWPSGLAGELFFGEGSRLTVL.